This TCR beta chain came from a study of cytomegalovirus exposure and HLA in healthy donors. Overall study results and limits: The study listed approximately 160 cytomegalovirus-associated TCR beta chains.

The PCR made use of 60 Vbeta and 13 Jbeta primers. Generated by immunoSEQ multiplex PCR, the TCRdb table keeps only in-frame clones and is missing some. The top ten clones hold roughly 11% of a sample with approximately 110,000 clones, 70% of them seen once. Details on this clone: Its antigen is unknown.

The CDR3 covers 15 residues. The germline CDR1 and CDR2 sequences are SGHRS and YFSETQ. Deletions cut 4 bases from V and 3 bases from J, with 15 bases between. The rearrangement joins TRBV5-1 to TRBJ2-3; D is possibly TRBD2 (6 bases). Sequences were obtained from PBMCs. This clonotype was obtained from a man aged 35 to 55 in good health and CMV-seropositive. The CDR3 DNA sequence: TGCGCCAGCAGCCCCGGGACTGGGGGGACAGATACGCAGTATTTT. Translating it yields CASSPGTGGTDTQYF.